One and the same sample provided the 27 T cell receptor beta chains below, sequenced in a study of Graves' ophthalmopathy and Graves' hyperthyroidism. Amplified material comprised TCR beta CDR3 regions derived from RNA transcripts. First-round RT-PCR employed HTBI primers, with a second-round multiplex PCR after it. Via MiXCR, TCRdb re-called the multiplex PCR reads, giving one row per CDR3 protein. This sample yields over a million distinct CDR3 sequences, of which roughly two fifths are seen a single time; 11% belongs to the top ten. Sequences were obtained from peripheral blood or thyroid tissue (not recorded which). The receptors shown here come from an adult man with Graves' hyperthyroidism.

Many counts were recorded for this clonotype. The V and J genes are TRBV9 and TRBJ1-1; a weak D match, TRBD1 (5 bases). CDR3 length equals 14 residues. The germline V gene encodes CDR1 SGDLS and CDR2 YYNGEE. Trimming stripped 0 bases from V and 7 bases from J, with 13 bases between. The CDR3 region has the DNA TGTGCCAGCAGCGTAGACTGGGACGGTCGTGAAGCTTTCTTT. It encodes CASSVDWDGREAFF.

This clonotype has ten or more counts. The chain links TRBV19 to TRBJ1-2, with D possibly TRBD1 on 6 matching bases. The CDR3 length is 14 residues. V lost 6 bases to trimming and J lost 2 bases, with 13 bases between them. CDR1 is LNHDA, CDR2 SQIVND, per germline (reference sequence). CDR3 in DNA: TGTGCCAGTAGAGCCTTAACAGGGAACTATGGCTACACCTTC. It translates to CASRALTGNYGYTF.

CDR3 DNA sequence: TGTGCCTGGAGTGTTGACAGGGGGGGGGAGCTGTTTTTT. This translates into CAWSVDRGGELFF. The chain employs TRBV19 and TRBJ2-2; 9 nucleotides agree with TRBD1. The CDR3 runs 13 residues. V lost 11 bases to trimming and J lost 8 bases; unmatched junction nucleotides: 9. Germline assignment: CDR1 LNHDA and CDR2 SQIVND (reference sequence).

On this clonotype itself: An end of the junction differs from the germline gene, which may be a read error. This chain connects TRBV6-1 to TRBJ1-1; D is unclear. CDR3 length: 13 residues. CDR1 is MNHNS and CDR2 is SASEGT in the germline V gene. CDR3 DNA sequence: TGCGCCAGCAGTGACCCCGGACCCTGGCCGGCTTTCTTT. Encoded protein: CASSDPGPWPAFF.

At least ten counts were recorded for this clonotype. The CDR3 nucleotides read TGCAGTGCCGGGGGACAGGCAAGAAACGAGCAGTACTTC. Translating it yields CSAGGQARNEQYF. The rearrangement joins TRBV20-1 to TRBJ2-7; 8 nucleotides line up with TRBD1. The CDR3 is 13 residues long. V trimming: 6 bases; J trimming: 5 bases; junction bases outside the gene matches: 9. Germline assignment: CDR1 DFQATT and CDR2 SNEGSKA (reference sequence).

A remark on this clonotype: Possible read error: a much larger clone is one base away. This chain links TRBV20-1 with TRBJ1-2; D is unresolved. Germline assignment: CDR1 DFQATT and CDR2 SNEGSKA (reference sequence). V was trimmed by 4 bases and J by 3 bases, leaving 18 bases between them. The CDR3 extends over 15 amino acids. CDR3: CSANSPPTDYYGYTF. DNA of the CDR3: TGCAGTGCTAATTCCCCCCCCACGGATTACTATGGCTACACCTTC.

The chain recombines TRBV7-9 with TRBJ2-7; 13 bases map to TRBD2. Germline V gene lookup returns CDR1 SEHNR and CDR2 FQNEAQ (reference sequence). Trimming at V came to 6 bases and at J to 2 bases, leaving 10 bases not matched to a gene. This CDR3 is 17 amino acids long. Written as DNA, the CDR3 is TGTGCCAGCAGTGAACTAGCGGGAGGGCCGGTGCCCTACGAGCAGTACTTC. It encodes CASSELAGGPVPYEQYF.

In this sample, this clonotype turned up many times. The CDR3 DNA follows: TGTGCCAGCAGCTTATCTCATGCTAGCGGGAGGTACGAGCAGTACTTC. Its protein is CASSLSHASGRYEQYF. The chain carries TRBV7-2 and TRBJ2-7; 11 positions match TRBD2. Germline assignment: CDR1 SGHTA and CDR2 FQGNSA. With 2 bases clipped from V and 4 bases from J, the junction kept 7 bases outside the gene matches. The CDR3 runs to 16 residues.

CDR3 DNA sequence: TGCGCCAGCAGCCCAGAGGGAACTCCTAATGAAAAACTGTTTTTT. It is translated as CASSPEGTPNEKLFF. This rearrangement joins TRBV4-3 to TRBJ1-4, with D unresolved. V lost 4 bases and J 3 bases, leaving 12 bases between the germline ends. CDR1 is LGHNA and CDR2 is YSLEER in the germline V gene. The CDR3 is made up of 15 amino acids.

This clonotype has more than one count but fewer than ten. Given the absence of the conserved phenylalanine or tryptophan at the CDR3 end, a read error is likely. The rearrangement joins TRBV6-1 to TRBJ2-7, with D tentatively TRBD2 (5 bases). This CDR3 has 14 amino acids. The germline V gene has CDR1 MNHNS and CDR2 SASEGT. V was shortened by 5 bases and J by 4 bases, with 15 bases between the two germline ends. The DNA for the CDR3 is TGTGCCAGCAGTCCAGGTGGGAGACCGTACGAGCAGTACCTC. Protein product: CASSPGGRPYEQYL.

The sample holds many counts of this clonotype. CDR3 region: CASSSKRGEPQHF. CDR3 DNA: TGTGCCAGTAGTTCGAAAAGAGGGGAGCCCCAGCATTTT. The V gene is TRBV19, the J gene TRBJ1-5; D possibly corresponds to TRBD1 (5 bases). Germline CDR1 and CDR2: LNHDA and SQIVND (reference sequence). V lost 5 bases and J 8 bases, leaving 13 bases between the germline ends. The CDR3 loop spans 13 amino acids.

This chain connects TRBV12-3 or TRBV12-4 to TRBJ2-3; no definite D call. The CDR3 is 13 residues long. Trimming pared 3 bases from V and 7 bases from J, leaving 11 bases between. The CDR3 nucleotides read TGTGCCAGCAGTTTGACCGACTCAAATACGCAGTATTTT. This sequence encodes CASSLTDSNTQYF.

This clonotype was seen at least ten times. The chain joins TRBV7-2 to TRBJ1-4; the D is unclear. This CDR3 contains 13 residues. CDR1 and CDR2 from the germline V gene are SGHTA and FQGNSA. Trimming cost V 5 bases and J 8 bases, with 12 bases left between them. For the CDR3, the DNA is TGTGCCAGCAGCCTCCTAAACAGCGAAAAACTGTTTTTT. It yields the protein CASSLLNSEKLFF.

This clonotype was found many times. The chain links TRBV7-9 to TRBJ1-2, with D uncertain. This CDR3 comprises 14 residues. Per the germline V gene, CDR1 is SEHNR and CDR2 is FQNEAQ (reference sequence). The V end lost 6 bases, the J end lost 4 bases, and 15 bases lay between the germline ends. CDR3 sequence reads: CASSYPSGFYGYTF. DNA for the CDR3: TGTGCCAGCAGTTACCCCAGTGGGTTCTATGGCTACACCTTC.

This sequence joins TRBV29-1 and TRBJ1-2; 7 bases map to TRBD1. This CDR3 contains 15 residues. Germline-derived CDR1 and CDR2 are SQVTM and ANQGSEA. V shed 8 bases, J shed 0 bases, and the junction held 12 bases outside the gene matches. CDR3 sequence reads: CSLAGRGLANYGYTF. The CDR3 DNA is TGCAGCTTAGCAGGGAGGGGGCTCGCTAACTATGGCTACACCTTC.

This clonotype has ten or more counts. This chain uses TRBV19 with TRBJ1-5; D not resolved. The V end was cut by 3 bases, the J end by 0 bases, with 9 bases between. There are 15 residues in the CDR3. Germline CDR1 LNHDA, CDR2 SQIVND (reference sequence). Written as DNA, the CDR3 is TGTGCCAGTAGTATTGGCAAAAATAGCAATCAGCCCCAGCATTTT. Translated, it gives CASSIGKNSNQPQHF.

In this sample, this clonotype turned up a few times. The rearrangement joins TRBV28 to TRBJ2-7; tentatively, D is TRBD1 (6 bases). The CDR3 consists of 14 residues. The V end was cut by 2 bases, the J end by 6 bases, with 14 bases between. Germline CDR1 MDHEN, CDR2 SYDVKM. This CDR3 is CASSLGQGFAEQYF. CDR3 DNA: TGTGCCAGCAGTTTAGGGCAGGGGTTTGCCGAGCAGTACTTC.

This clonotype was counted many times. At one boundary the junction diverges from the germline segment, which might be a read error. The chain is built from TRBV7-9 and TRBJ2-5; D perhaps matches TRBD1 (5 bases). The CDR3 sequence is 14 residues long. Per germline, CDR1 SEHNR and CDR2 FQNEAQ (reference sequence). The CDR3: CASSQETAQETQYF. The DNA for the CDR3 is TGCGCCAGCAGCCAAGAGACAGCTCAAGAGACCCAGTACTTC.

The rearrangement links TRBV18 to TRBJ1-5, with D uncertain. Germline values: CDR1 KGHSH, CDR2 LQKENI. This CDR3 is 10 amino acids long. Trimming left V 11 bases short and J 16 bases short, with 18 bases between. DNA for the CDR3: TGTGCCGGGCCCCCCGTCCCGCGCCATTTT. Translation: CAGPPVPRHF.

J is TRBJ1-1 and V is TRBV30, with TRBD1 matching over 8 bases. Per germline, CDR1 GTSNPN and CDR2 SVGIG (reference sequence). With V trimmed by 3 bases and J by 3 bases, 3 bases remained unmatched. The CDR3 consists of 13 residues. For the CDR3, the DNA is TGTGCCTGGAGGGACAGGGTTGACACTGAAGCTTTCTTT. It is translated as CAWRDRVDTEAFF.

The count of this clonotype is one. A read error may explain this, as a much larger clone is one base away. The CDR3 end shows no conserved phenylalanine or tryptophan, and so a read error is likely. The V and J genes are TRBV5-6 and TRBJ1-1, with D unclear. V shed 4 bases and J shed 0 bases, with 10 bases lying between them. This CDR3 comprises 14 residues. Germline-derived CDR1 and CDR2 are SGHDT and YYEEEE. In DNA form, the CDR3 reads TGTGCCAGCAGCGCAACGCAGCTGAACACTGAAGCTTTCTTG. Translated, it gives CASSATQLNTEAFL.

This clonotype came up a few times. The chain is built from TRBV6-5 and TRBJ2-5; tentative D call: TRBD1 (6 bases). Germline loops: CDR1 MNHEY, CDR2 SVGAGI. CDR3 size: 18 residues. V was pared by 5 bases and J by 5 bases, with 27 bases between. The CDR3 protein is CASSEPRVRTGKVETQYF. The DNA for the CDR3 is TGTGCCAGCAGTGAACCCCGGGTCCGTACAGGGAAAGTGGAGACCCAGTACTTC.

The chain recombines TRBV2 with TRBJ2-2; unclear D gene. V gave up 7 bases and J gave up 4 bases, with 10 bases separating them. Germline V gives CDR1 SNHLY, CDR2 FYNNEI. The CDR3 loop spans 13 amino acids. The CDR3 loop reads CASNTRSTGELFF. DNA for the CDR3: TGTGCCAGCAACACTCGCAGCACCGGGGAGCTGTTTTTT. The whole variable domain, filled in from reference TRBV2 and TRBJ2-2, reads EPEVTQTPSHQVTQMGQEVILRCVPISNHLYFYWYRQILGQKVEFLVSFYNNEISEKSEIFDDQFSVERPDGSNFTLKIRSTKLEDSAMYFCASNTRSTGELFFGEGSRLTVL.

V and J are TRBV7-2 and TRBJ2-5, with 7 bases identical to TRBD2. This CDR3 region has 16 residues. Looked up from germline, CDR1 is SGHTA and CDR2 is FQGNSA. Unmatched junction bases numbered 9, after V lost 3 bases and J lost 2 bases. The CDR3 loop is CASSFSAGSRQETQYF. The DNA of the CDR3 is TGTGCCAGCAGCTTCTCAGCGGGGTCTAGGCAAGAGACCCAGTACTTC.

This clonotype was seen just once. The DNA of the CDR3 is TGTGCCATCAGAAGCGGGGGACAGGAGAACACTGAAGCTTTCTTT. Protein: CAIRSGGQENTEAFF. The rearrangement joins TRBV10-3 to TRBJ1-1, with 8 bases aligning to TRBD1. V shed 6 bases, J shed 1 base, and the junction held 7 bases outside the gene matches. Germline V CDR1 and CDR2: ENHRY, SYGVKD. This CDR3 is built from 15 residues.

With regard to this clonotype: This may arise from a read error, as a much more abundant clone is one base away. The chain uses TRBV9 and TRBJ2-7; possible D gene TRBD2, 7 bases. The CDR3 consists of 14 residues. Germline V CDR1 and CDR2: SGDLS, YYNGEE. The CDR3: CAGSEGGAFYEQYF. The DNA of the CDR3 is TGTGCCGGCAGCGAGGGGGGGGCCTTCTACGAGCAGTACTTC. The full variable domain, rest sourced from reference TRBV9 and TRBJ2-7, is DSGVTQTPKHLITATGQRVTLRCSPRSGDLSVYWYQQSLDQGLQFLIQYYNGEERAKGNILERFSAQQFPDLHSELNLSSLELGDSALYFCAGSEGGAFYEQYFGPGTRLTVT.

The chain links TRBV7-8 to TRBJ2-7; 16 bases match TRBD2. There are 16 residues in the CDR3. V dropped 6 bases and J dropped 6; count of bases not matched to a gene: 8. From germline, CDR1 is SGHVS and CDR2 FQNEAQ. CDR3 DNA: TGTGCCAGCAGGTCTGGGACTAGCGGGAGGGCCGTCGAGCAGTACTTC. This sequence encodes CASRSGTSGRAVEQYF.